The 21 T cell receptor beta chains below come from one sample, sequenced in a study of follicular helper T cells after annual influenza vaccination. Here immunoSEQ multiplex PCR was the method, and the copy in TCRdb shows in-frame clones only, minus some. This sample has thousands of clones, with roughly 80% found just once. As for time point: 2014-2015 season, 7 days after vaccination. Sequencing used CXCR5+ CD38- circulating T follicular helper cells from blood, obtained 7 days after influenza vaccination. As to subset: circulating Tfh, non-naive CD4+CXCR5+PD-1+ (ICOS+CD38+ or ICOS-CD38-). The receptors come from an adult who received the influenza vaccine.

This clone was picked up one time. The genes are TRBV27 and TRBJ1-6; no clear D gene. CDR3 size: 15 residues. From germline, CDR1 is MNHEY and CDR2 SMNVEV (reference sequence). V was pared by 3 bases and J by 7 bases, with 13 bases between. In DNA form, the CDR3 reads TGTGCCAGCAGTTTGCGAGACTACGGCAATTCACCCCTCCACTTT. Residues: CASSLRDYGNSPLHF.

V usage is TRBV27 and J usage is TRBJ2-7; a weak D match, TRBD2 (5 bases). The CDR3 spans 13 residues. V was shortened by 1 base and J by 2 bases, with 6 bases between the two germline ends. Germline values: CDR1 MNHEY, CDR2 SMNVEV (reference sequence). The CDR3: CASSLYSAYEQYF. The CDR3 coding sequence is TGTGCCAGCAGTTTATATAGCGCCTACGAGCAGTACTTC.

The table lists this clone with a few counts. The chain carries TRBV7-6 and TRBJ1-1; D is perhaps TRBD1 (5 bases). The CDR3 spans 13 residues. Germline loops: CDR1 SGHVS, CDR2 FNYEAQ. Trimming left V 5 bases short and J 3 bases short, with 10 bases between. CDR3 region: CASSLQVDTEAFF. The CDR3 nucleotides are TGTGCCAGCAGCCTACAGGTAGACACTGAAGCTTTCTTT. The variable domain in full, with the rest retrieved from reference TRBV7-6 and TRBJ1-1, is GAGVSQSPRYKVTKRGQDVALRCDPISGHVSLYWYRQALGQGPEFLTYFNYEAQQDKSGLPNDRFSAERPEGSISTLTIQRTEQRDSAMYRCASSLQVDTEAFFGQGTRLTVV.

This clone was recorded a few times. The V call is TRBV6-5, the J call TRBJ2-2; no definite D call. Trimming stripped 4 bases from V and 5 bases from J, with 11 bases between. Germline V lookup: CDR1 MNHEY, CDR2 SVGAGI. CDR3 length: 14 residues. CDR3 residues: CASSLAVLTGELFF. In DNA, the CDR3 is TGTGCCAGCAGTTTGGCAGTACTAACCGGGGAGCTGTTTTTT.

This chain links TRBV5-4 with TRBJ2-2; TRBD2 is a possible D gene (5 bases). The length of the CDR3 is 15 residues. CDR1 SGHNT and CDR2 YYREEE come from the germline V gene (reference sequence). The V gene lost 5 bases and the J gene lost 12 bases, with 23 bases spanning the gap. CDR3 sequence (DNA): TGTGCCAGCAGGGATGTGGGTTCGAAGACGGGGAAGCTGTTTTTT. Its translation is CASRDVGSKTGKLFF.

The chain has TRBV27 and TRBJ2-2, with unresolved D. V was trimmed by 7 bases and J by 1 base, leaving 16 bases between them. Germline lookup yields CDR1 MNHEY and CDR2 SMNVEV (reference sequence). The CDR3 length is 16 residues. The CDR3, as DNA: TGTGCCAGCACCCCAGGAAGGATTTTGAACACCGGGGAGCTGTTTTTT. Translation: CASTPGRILNTGELFF.

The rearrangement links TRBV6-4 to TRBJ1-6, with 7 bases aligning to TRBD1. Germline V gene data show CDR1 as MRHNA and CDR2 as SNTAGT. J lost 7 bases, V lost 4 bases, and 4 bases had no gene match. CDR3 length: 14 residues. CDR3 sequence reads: CASSVGQENSPLHF. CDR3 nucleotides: TGTGCCAGCAGTGTCGGACAGGAAAATTCACCCCTCCACTTT.

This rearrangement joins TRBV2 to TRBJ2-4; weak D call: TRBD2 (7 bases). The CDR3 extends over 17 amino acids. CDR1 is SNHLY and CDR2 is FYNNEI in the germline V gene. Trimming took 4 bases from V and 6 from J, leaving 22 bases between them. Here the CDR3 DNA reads TGTGCCAGCAGTGCGAGTAGAGGGGGGGATTCTGGAAACATTCAGTACTTC. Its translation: CASSASRGGDSGNIQYF.

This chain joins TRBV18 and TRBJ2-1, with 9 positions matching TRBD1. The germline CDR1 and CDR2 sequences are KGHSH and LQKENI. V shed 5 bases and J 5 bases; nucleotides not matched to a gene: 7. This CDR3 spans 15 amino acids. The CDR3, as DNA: TGTGCCAGCTCAGAACAGGGGGCTCTCAACAATGAGCAGTTCTTC. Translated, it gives CASSEQGALNNEQFF.

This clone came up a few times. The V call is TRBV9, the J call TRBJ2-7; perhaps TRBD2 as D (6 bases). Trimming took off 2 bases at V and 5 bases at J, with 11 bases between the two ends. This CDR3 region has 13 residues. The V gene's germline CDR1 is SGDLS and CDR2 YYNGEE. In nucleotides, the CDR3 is TGTGCCAGCAGCGTCGGGGGTCCCGACGAGCAGTACTTC. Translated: CASSVGGPDEQYF.

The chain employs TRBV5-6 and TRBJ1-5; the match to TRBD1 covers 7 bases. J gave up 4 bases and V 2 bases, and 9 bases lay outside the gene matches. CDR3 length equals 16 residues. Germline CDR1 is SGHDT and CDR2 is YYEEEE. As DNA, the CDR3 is TGTGCCAGCAGCTTAAGTCCGGGACAGTGGAATCAGCCCCAGCATTTT. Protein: CASSLSPGQWNQPQHF.

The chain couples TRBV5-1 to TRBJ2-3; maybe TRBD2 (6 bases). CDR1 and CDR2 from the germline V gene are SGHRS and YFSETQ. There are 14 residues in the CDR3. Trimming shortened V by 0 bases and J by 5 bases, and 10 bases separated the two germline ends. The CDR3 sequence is CASSLAASEDTQYF. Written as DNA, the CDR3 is TGCGCCAGCAGCTTGGCCGCTAGCGAAGATACGCAGTATTTT.

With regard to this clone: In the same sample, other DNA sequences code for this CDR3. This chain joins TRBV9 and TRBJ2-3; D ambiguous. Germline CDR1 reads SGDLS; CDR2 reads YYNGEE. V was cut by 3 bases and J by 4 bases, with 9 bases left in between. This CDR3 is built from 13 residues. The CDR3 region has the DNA TGTGCCAGCAGCGCTTCAGTCCCAGATACGCAGTATTTT. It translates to CASSASVPDTQYF. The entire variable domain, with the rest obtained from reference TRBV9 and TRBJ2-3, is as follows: DSGVTQTPKHLITATGQRVTLRCSPRSGDLSVYWYQQSLDQGLQFLIQYYNGEERAKGNILERFSAQQFPDLHSELNLSSLELGDSALYFCASSASVPDTQYFGPGTRLTVL.

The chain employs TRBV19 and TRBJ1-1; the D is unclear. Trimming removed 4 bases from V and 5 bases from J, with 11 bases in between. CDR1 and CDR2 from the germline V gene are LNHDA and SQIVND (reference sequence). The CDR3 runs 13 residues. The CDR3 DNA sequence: TGTGCCAGTAGTAGTACGGTCAAGACTGAAGCTTTCTTT. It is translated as CASSSTVKTEAFF.

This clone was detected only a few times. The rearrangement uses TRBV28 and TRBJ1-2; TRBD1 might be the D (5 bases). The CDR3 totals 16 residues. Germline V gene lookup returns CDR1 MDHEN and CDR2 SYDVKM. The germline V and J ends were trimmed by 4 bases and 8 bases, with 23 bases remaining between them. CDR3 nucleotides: TGTGCCAGCAGTTCTGGGGGGGGAGGCAAACGAGTGGGCTACACCTTC. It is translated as CASSSGGGGKRVGYTF.

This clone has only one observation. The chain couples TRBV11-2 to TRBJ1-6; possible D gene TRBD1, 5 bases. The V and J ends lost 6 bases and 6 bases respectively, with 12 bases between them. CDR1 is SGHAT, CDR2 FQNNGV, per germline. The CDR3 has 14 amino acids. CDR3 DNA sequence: TGTGCCAGCAGTCAGGGCAGATTTAATTCACCCCTCCACTTT. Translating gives CASSQGRFNSPLHF.

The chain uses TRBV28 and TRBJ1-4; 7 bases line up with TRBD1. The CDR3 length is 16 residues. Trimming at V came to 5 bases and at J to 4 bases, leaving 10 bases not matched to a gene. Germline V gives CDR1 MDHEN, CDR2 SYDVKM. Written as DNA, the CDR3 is TGTGCCAGCAGTCCCCCCGGGACAGACCTTAATGAAAAACTGTTTTTT. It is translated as CASSPPGTDLNEKLFF.

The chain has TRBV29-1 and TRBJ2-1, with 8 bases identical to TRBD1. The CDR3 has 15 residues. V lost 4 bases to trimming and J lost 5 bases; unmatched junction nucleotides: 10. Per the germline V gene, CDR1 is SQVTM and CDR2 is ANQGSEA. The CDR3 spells CSVVGTGYSNNEQFF. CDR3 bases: TGCAGCGTTGTGGGGACAGGCTATTCCAACAATGAGCAGTTCTTC.

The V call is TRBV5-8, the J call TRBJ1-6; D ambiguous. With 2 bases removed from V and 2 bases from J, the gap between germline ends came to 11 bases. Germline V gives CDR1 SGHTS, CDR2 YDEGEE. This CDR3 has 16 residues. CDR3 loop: CASSFIRSTYNSPLHF. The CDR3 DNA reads TGTGCCAGCAGCTTCATACGTAGTACCTATAATTCACCCCTCCACTTT.

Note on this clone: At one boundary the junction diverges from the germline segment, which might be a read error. CDR3 in amino acids: CASRYSNRGQETQYF. The DNA of the CDR3 is TGTGCCAGCAGATACTCAAACAGGGGGCAAGAGACCCAGTACTTC. This chain links TRBV6-5 with TRBJ2-5, with 8 bases aligning to TRBD1. The CDR3 totals 15 residues. Per germline, CDR1 MNHEY and CDR2 SVGAGI.

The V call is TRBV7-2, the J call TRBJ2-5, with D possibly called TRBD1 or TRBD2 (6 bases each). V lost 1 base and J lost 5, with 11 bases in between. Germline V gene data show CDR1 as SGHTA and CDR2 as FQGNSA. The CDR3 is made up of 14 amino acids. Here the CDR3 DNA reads TGTGCCAGCAGCTTAGGGGGGGCCAGGGAGACCCAGTACTTC. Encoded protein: CASSLGGARETQYF. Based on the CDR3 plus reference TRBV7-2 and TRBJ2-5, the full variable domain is GAGVSQSPSNKVTEKGKDVELRCDPISGHTALYWYRQSLGQGLEFLIYFQGNSAPDKSGLPSDRFSAERTGGSVSTLTIQRTQQEDSAVYLCASSLGGARETQYFGPGTRLLVL.